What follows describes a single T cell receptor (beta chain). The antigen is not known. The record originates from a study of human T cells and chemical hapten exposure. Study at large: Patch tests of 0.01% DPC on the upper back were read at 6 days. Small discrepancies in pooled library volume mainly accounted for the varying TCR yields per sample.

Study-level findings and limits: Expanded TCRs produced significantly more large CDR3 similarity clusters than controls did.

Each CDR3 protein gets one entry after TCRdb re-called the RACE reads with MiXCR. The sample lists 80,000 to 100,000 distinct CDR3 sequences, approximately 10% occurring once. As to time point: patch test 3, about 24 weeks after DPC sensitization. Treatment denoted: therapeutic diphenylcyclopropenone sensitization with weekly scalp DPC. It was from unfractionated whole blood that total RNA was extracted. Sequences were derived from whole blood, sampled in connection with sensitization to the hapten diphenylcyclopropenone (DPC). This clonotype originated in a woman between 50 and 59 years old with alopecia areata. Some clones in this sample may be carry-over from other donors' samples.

Here the CDR3 DNA reads TGCGCCAGCAGGCATCGGACCAGCTGGGAGCAGTACTTC. Its translation: CASRHRTSWEQYF. This rearrangement joins TRBV5-1 to TRBJ2-7; D remains unclear. The V gene's germline CDR1 is SGHRS and CDR2 YFSETQ. Trimming removed 5 bases at V and 7 bases at J, with 16 bases between. The CDR3 runs 13 residues.